This T cell receptor beta chain emerged from a study of blood T cell repertoires in COVID-19. Across the study: Some COVID-19 samples were acute and others convalescent; all came from the United States, Italy and Spain. T cells, B-cell-depleted T cells, or PBMCs provided the cDNA or gDNA that served as material.

As originally analysed: Amplifying reference gene primers gave estimates of nucleated cell counts. Measured with immunoSEQ multiplex PCR; TCRdb has only the in-frame clones, and not every one. The DNA was the basis for D and trimming; V, J and clone size are from that table. The sample consists of around 210,000 clones, 80% to 90% of them appearing once. This CDR3 has 15 residues. The germline gives CDR1 SGHVS, CDR2 FQNEAQ. The V segment lost 1 base and the J segment 4 bases; nucleotides outside the gene matches: 2. This chain joins TRBV7-8 and TRBJ2-7; 12 nucleotides agree with TRBD2. Sequences were obtained from peripheral blood. This clonotype originated in a woman between 65 and 79 years old with acute or convalescent COVID-19. CDR3 DNA: TGTGCCAGCAGCTTAGGGACTAGCGGGAATTACGAGCAGTACTTC. Translating gives CASSLGTSGNYEQYF.